A selection of T cell receptor beta chains follows, all from one sample in a study of blood T cell repertoires in COVID-19. Data came from immunoSEQ multiplex PCR; TCRdb stores just in-frame clones and leaves some out. The table includes hundreds of thousands of clones, roughly 91% detected once. Sequenced input: PBMCs or T cells enriched from blood (not recorded which). Every receptor here comes from a woman under 40 who had recovered from COVID-19. Each CDR3 is given with its conserved first and last residue.

v_call cdr3_aa
TRBV18 CASSPPGVETQYF
TRBV5-1 CASLLGRGYNEQFF
TRBV9 CASSVTTGGGNEQFF
TRBV7-2 CASSLGGGSPIASNIQYF
TRBV5-1 CASSFNVGDSPLHF
TRBV6-4 CASSDDQGEGYGYTF
TRBV7-9 CATQRLQGSSGNTIYF
TRBV10-3 CATSGTGEQYF
TRBV29-1 CSASKVGRPPNEQFF
TRBV28 CASTMKKGLAGGRVFPDTQYF
TRBV5-1 CASSLGLAGGTDTQYF
TRBV20-1 CSATRLAEQFF